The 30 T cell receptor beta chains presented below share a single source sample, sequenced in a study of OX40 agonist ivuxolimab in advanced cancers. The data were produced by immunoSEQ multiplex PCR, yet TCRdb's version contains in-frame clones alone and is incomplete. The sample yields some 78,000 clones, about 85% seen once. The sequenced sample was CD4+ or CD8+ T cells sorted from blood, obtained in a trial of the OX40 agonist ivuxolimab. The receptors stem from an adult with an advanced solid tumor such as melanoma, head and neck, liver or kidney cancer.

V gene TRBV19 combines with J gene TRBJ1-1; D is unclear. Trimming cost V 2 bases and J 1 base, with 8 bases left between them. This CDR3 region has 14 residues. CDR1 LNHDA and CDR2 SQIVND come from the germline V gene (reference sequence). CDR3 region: CASSILPGNTEAFF. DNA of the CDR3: TGTGCCAGTAGTATACTTCCGGGGAACACTGAAGCTTTCTTT.

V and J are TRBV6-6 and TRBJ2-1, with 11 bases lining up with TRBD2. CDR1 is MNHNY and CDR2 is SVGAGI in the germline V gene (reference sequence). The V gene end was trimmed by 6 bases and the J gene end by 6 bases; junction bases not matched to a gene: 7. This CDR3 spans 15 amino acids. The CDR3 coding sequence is TGTGCCAGCAGGACCGTACTAGCGGGGGTCAATGAGCAGTTCTTC. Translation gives CASRTVLAGVNEQFF.

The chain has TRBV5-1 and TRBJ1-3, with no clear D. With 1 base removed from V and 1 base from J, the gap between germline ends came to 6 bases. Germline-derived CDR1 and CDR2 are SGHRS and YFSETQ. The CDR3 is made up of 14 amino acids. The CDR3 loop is CASSLTESGNTIYF. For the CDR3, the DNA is TGCGCCAGCAGCTTGACAGAATCTGGAAACACCATATATTTT.

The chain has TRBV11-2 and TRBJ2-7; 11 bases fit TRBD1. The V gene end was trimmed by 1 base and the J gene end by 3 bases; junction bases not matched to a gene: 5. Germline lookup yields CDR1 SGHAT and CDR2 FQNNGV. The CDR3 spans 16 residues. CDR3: CASSLAGQGARYEQYF. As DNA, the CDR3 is TGTGCCAGCAGCTTAGCTGGACAGGGGGCGCGCTACGAGCAGTACTTC.

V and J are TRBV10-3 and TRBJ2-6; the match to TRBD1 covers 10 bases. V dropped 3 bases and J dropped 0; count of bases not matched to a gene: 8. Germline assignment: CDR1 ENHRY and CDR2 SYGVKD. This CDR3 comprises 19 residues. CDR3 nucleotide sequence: TGTGCCATCAGTGATCCCCGACAGGGGGCGGACTCTGGGGCCAACGTCCTGACTTTC. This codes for CAISDPRQGADSGANVLTF.

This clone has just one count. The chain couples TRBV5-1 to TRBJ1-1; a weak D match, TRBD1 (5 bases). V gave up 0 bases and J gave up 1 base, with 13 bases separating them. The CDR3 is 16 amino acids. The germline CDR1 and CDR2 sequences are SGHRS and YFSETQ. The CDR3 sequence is CASSLGFSGANTEAFF. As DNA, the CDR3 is TGCGCCAGCAGCTTGGGATTTTCCGGGGCGAACACTGAAGCTTTCTTT.

In nucleotides, the CDR3 is TGTGCCAGCAGCCCGTCGGGGTTGGACGAGCAGTACTTC. Translated, it gives CASSPSGLDEQYF. This chain uses TRBV7-3 with TRBJ2-7; tentative D call: TRBD2 (5 bases). This CDR3 contains 13 residues. V dropped 5 bases and J dropped 5 bases, with 13 bases sitting between them. Germline loops: CDR1 SGHTA, CDR2 FQGTGA.

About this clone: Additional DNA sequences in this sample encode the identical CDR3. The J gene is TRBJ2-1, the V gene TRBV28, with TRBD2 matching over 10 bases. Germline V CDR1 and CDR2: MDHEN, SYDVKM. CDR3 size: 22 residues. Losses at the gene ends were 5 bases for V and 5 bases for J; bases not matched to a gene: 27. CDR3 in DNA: TGTGCCAGCAGTCCGCCCCGGGACATCTGGACTAGCGGAGTAATTCAAGACAATGAGCAGTTCTTC. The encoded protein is CASSPPRDIWTSGVIQDNEQFF.

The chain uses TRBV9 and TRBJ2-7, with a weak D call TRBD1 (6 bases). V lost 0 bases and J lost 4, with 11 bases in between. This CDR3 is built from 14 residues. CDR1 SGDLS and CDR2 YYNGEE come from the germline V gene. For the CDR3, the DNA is TGTGCCAGCAGCGTAGACTTAGGGGGTTACGAGCAGTACTTC. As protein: CASSVDLGGYEQYF.

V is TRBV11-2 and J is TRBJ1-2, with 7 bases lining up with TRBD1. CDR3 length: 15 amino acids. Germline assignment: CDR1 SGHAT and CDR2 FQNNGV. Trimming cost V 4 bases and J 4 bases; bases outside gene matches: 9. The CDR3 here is CASSSTRDSPYGYTF. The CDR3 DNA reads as TGTGCCAGCAGCTCGACTAGGGACAGCCCCTATGGCTACACCTTC.

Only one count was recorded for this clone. The CDR3 bases are TGTGCCAGCAGCCAAGGGTTTTGGACTAGCGGGGGGGCCAATGAGCAGTTCTTC. Protein product: CASSQGFWTSGGANEQFF. The chain employs TRBV4-2 and TRBJ2-1; 15 bases are shared with TRBD2. Looked up from germline, CDR1 is LGHNA and CDR2 is YNFKEQ. The CDR3 is 18 residues long. V lost 1 base and J lost 6; bases outside the gene matches: 7.

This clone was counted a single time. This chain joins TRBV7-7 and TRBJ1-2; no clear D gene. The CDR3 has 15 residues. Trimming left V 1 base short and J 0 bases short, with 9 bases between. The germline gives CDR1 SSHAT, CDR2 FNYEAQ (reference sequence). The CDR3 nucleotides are TGTGCCAGCAGCTTAGTCGCAGCAGCTAACTATGGCTACACCTTC. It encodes CASSLVAAANYGYTF.

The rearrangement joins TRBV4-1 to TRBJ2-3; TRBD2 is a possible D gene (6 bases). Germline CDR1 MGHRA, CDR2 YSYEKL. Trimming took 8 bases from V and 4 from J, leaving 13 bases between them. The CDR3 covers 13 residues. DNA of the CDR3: TGCGCCAGCTCCCTTCCGGGGGCAGATACGCAGTATTTT. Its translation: CASSLPGADTQYF.

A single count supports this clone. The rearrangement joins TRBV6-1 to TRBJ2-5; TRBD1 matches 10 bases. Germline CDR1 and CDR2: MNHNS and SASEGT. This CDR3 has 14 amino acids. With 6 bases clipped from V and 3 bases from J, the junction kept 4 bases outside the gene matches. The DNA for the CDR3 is TGTGCCAGCAGCGCCGGGACAGGGGAAGAGACCCAGTACTTC. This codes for CASSAGTGEETQYF.

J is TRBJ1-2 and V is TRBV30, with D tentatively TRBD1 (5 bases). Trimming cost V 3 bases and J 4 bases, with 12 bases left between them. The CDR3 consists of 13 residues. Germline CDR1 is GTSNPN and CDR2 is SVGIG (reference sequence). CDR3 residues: CAWSAGVLYGYTF. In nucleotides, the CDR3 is TGTGCCTGGAGCGCGGGGGTCCTCTATGGCTACACCTTC.

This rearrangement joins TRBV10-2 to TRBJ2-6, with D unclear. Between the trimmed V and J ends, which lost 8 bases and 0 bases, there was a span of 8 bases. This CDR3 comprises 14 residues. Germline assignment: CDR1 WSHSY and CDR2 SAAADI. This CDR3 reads CASATFSGANVLTF. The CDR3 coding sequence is TGCGCCAGCGCGACTTTCTCTGGGGCCAACGTCCTGACTTTC.

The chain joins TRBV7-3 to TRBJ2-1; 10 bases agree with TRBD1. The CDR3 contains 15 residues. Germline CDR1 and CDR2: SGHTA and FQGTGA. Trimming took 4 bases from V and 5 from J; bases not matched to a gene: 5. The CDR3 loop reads CASSSDRGSHNEQFF. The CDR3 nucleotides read TGTGCCAGCAGCTCGGACAGGGGGAGCCACAATGAGCAGTTCTTC.

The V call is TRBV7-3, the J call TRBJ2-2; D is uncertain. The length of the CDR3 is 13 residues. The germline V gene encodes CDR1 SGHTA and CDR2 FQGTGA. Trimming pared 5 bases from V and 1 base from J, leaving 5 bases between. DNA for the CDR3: TGTGCCAGCAGCCTCTTGAACACCGGGGAGCTGTTTTTT. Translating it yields CASSLLNTGELFF.

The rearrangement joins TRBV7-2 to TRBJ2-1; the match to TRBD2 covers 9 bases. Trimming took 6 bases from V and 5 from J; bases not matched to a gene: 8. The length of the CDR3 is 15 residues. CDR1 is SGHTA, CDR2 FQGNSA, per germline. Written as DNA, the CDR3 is TGTGCCAGCAGGCGGAAACGGACTAGCGACAATGAGCAGTTCTTC. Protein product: CASRRKRTSDNEQFF.

CDR3 sequence: CASGPDRGANQPQHF. Written as DNA, the CDR3 is TGTGCTAGTGGACCTGACAGGGGGGCCAATCAGCCCCAGCATTTT. V is TRBV12-5 and J is TRBJ1-5; TRBD1 matches at 9 bases. With V trimmed by 6 bases and J by 3 bases, 6 bases remained unmatched. Germline assignment: CDR1 LGHNT and CDR2 FRNRAP. The CDR3 runs 15 residues.

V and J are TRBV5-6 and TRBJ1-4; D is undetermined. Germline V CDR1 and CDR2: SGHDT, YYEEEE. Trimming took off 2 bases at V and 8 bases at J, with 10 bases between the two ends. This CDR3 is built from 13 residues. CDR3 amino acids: CASSLRVEEKLFF. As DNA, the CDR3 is TGTGCCAGCAGCTTAAGGGTAGAGGAAAAACTGTTTTTT.

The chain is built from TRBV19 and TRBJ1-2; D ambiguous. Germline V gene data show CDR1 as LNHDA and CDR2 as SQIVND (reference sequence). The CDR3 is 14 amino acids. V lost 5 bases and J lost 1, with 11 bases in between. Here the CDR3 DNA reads TGTGCCAGTAGTCGAGGCGCTGGTAACTATGGCTACACCTTC. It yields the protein CASSRGAGNYGYTF.

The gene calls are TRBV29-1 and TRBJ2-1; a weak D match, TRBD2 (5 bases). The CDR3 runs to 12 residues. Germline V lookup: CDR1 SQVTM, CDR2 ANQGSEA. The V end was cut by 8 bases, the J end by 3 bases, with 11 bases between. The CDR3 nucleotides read TGCAGCCCGAGGACTCTCTACAATGAGCAGTTCTTC. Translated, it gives CSPRTLYNEQFF.

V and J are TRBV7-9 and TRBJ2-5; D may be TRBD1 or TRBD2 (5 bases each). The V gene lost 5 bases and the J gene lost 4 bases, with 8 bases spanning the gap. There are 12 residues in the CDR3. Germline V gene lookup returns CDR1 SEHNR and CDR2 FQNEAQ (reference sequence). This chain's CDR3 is CASSRDGETQYF. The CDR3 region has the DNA TGTGCCAGCAGCCGGGACGGAGAGACCCAGTACTTC.

The CDR3 region has the DNA TGCGCCAGCAGCTTGGGGAGTTACAATGATTATGGCTACACCTTC. Translation: CASSLGSYNDYGYTF. This chain uses TRBV5-1 with TRBJ1-2; D not resolved. There are 15 residues in the CDR3. CDR1 is SGHRS, CDR2 YFSETQ, per germline. With 0 bases removed from V and 5 bases from J, the gap between germline ends came to 14 bases.

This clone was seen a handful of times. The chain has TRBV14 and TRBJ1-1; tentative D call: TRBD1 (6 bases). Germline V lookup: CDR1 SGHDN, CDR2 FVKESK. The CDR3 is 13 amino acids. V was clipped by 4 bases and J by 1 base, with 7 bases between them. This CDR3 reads CASSRQENTEAFF. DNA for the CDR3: TGTGCCAGCAGCCGACAGGAGAACACTGAAGCTTTCTTT.

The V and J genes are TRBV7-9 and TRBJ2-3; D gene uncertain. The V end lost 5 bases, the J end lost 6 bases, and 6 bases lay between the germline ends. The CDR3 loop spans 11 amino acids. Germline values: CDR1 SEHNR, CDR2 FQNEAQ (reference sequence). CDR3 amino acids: CASSPVDTQYF. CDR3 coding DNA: TGTGCCAGCAGCCCCGTCGATACGCAGTATTTT.

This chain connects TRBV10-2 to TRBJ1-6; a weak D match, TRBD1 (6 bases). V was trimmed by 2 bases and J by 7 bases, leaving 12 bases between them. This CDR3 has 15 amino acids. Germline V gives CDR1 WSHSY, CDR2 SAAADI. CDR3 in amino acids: CASSETTGHNSPLHF. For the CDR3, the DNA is TGCGCCAGCAGTGAGACTACAGGGCACAATTCACCCCTCCACTTT.

The DNA for the CDR3 is TGCAGCGTTGTTTACGCAGGGCATGGCTACACCTTC. Its protein product is CSVVYAGHGYTF. This chain uses TRBV29-1 with TRBJ1-2; D is perhaps TRBD1 (5 bases). CDR1 SQVTM and CDR2 ANQGSEA come from the germline V gene. V lost 4 bases and J 6 bases, leaving 12 bases between the germline ends. The CDR3 runs 12 residues.

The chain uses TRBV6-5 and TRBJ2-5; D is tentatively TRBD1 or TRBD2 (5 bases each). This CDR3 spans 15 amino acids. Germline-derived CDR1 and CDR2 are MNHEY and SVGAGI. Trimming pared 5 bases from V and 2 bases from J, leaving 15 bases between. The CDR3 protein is CASSNHIGGQETQYF. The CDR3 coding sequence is TGTGCCAGCAGTAACCATATTGGGGGTCAAGAGACCCAGTACTTC.